The present entry profiles one TCR beta chain with its context. MiXCR, applied by TCRdb to the 5' RACE reads, yields one record per CDR3 protein. Here the sample spans tens of thousands of distinct CDR3 sequences, approximately 31% being singletons. The CDR3 is 16 amino acids. V lost 4 bases, J lost 5 bases, and 7 bases stayed unmatched. Germline CDR1 is SGDLS and CDR2 is YYNGEE. The clonotype was recovered from a female donor with breast cancer. This chain connects TRBV9 to TRBJ2-2; TRBD2 matches 11 bases. Sequenced input: memory CD4+ T cells sorted from a lymph node. Subset denoted: memory CD4+ T cells, CD4+CD45RO+CD25-. The CDR3 DNA reads as TGTGCCAGCAGCCTCCCACTAGCGGGGGTTACCGGGGAGCTGTTTTTT. Its protein product is CASSLPLAGVTGELFF.